This T cell receptor (beta chain) was captured by sequencing in a study of T cell responses to AZD1222 COVID-19 vaccine (TCRdb year 2021). Regarding the research as a whole: AZD1222 recipients given second doses at about 4 weeks or at about 12 weeks were pooled, since spike-specific TCR depth and breadth were not found to differ between the two schedules. TCR sequencing was performed for about 250 trial participants, of whom about 200 were given two doses of AZD1222 and some 26 were given two doses of MenACWY control vaccine. Enrollment into the trials was organized by age into subgroups of 18-55, 56-69 and 70-plus years, and those subgroups contained roughly 160, 29 and 62 TCR-sequenced participants, respectively.

The full study reports these points: CD4 TCRs associated with the vaccine covered the entire spike protein, and the dominant responses were in regions 160-218 and 743-854. Because no day 14 peak-response samples were available, the repertoires could be characterized only after the peak T cell response. Nearly half of unique spike-specific TCRs reportedly recognized epitopes outside regions mutated in the B.1.351 and B.1.1.7 variants. A significant rise in spike-specific TCR breadth and depth was observed after two AZD1222 doses relative to day 0 and relative to MenACWY recipients. Conclusions about previously exposed vaccinees were limited because only six AZD1222 recipients were SARS-CoV-2 seropositive at baseline. Participants were mostly white British, with more females than males. The authors suggested clonal diversity may have been underestimated. The 56-69-year group was small, and its depth increase did not reach significance, likely because of low power.

Deletion took 2 bases off V and 3 bases off J, with a span of 7 bases between the germline ends. According to the germline V gene, CDR1 reads SGHTA and CDR2 reads FQGNSA. From cysteine to phenylalanine, the CDR3 is 13 amino acids long. The sequence is cut down to CDR3 DNA, 39 bases in frame from base 1. Read against the paper, the sample's time point label means: baseline before first vaccination. Samples from vaccinated people were obtained from the UK trials COV001 and COV002, which included a single-blind randomized controlled phase 2/3 trial of AZD1222 (ChAdOx1 nCoV-19) in healthy adults. Trial participant PBMC samples were collected at day 0 and day 28 after the second dose for TCRbeta chain sequencing. Concerning this clone: This clone's antigen is unknown. The record has no base qualities; no much larger clone is one base away.

The CDR3 regions of human TCRbeta chains were analyzed by immunosequencing. On the authors' methods: TCRs in the repertoires were matched against a reference library of SARS-CoV-2-specific TCRs that had been generated with the MIRA antigen-specificity platform. Breadth was defined as the fraction of unique TCRs that were SARS-CoV-2-associated. Depth was defined as the fraction of total T cells that were SARS-CoV-2-associated. Using the MIRA data, each spike-specific TCR was assigned both to the spike region to which the TCR was reactive and to a CD4 or CD8 class. Log10-transformed breadth and depth values were compared by one-way ANOVA with Sidak's multiple comparisons tests. Drawn from immuneACCESS, this table holds only the in-frame rearrangements with V and J called that TCRdb kept. Clones are partly lost; checked studies trace under half to an unresolved V gene and leave the rest unexplained. V, J and clone size are those of that table, while D and trimming were read from the DNA. In this sample the table shows about 120,000 clones, about 87% of which occur a single time. Under 9% of the sample lies in the top ten.

The source material was peripheral blood, sampled on day 0 of AZD1222 vaccination. Rearrangement joined TRBV7-2 to TRBJ2-5, with the D gene uncertain. This clonotype originated in an adult in good health. The DNA sequence reads TGTGCCAGCAGCTTACGGGTTGAAGAGACCCAGTACTTC. The resulting protein is CASSLRVEETQYF.